These T cell receptor beta chains were read from a single sample in a study of shared T cell receptors in the human thymus. The assay was immunoSEQ multiplex PCR, and TCRdb's table has in-frame clones only and misses some. The data show 500,000 to 550,000 clones, about 80% seen once. Separately, the same data were catalogued under a study of human thymus T cells.

Sequenced sample: thymocytes. The receptor source for this set is a boy under three years old with a congenital heart defect. CDR3s include the opening cysteine and the closing phenylalanine or tryptophan. Fields, in order: J gene, D gene, V gene, clone size, CDR3 DNA, CDR3 protein. The D gene is left open where the match is weak. Clone size is stated in some rows and not others, as once, few, many or a class when expanded.

TRBJ2-5 TRBD2 TRBV27 - TGTGCCAGCAGTCCAATAGCGGGTGGGACGGGAGAGACCCAGTACTTC CASSPIAGGTGETQYF
TRBJ2-2 - TRBV7-7 - TGTGCCAGCAGCTTAGGGGCAGGGTCGAACACCGGGGAGCTGTTTTTT CASSLGAGSNTGELFF
TRBJ2-1 TRBD2 TRBV4-3 - TGCGCCAGCAGCCAACACCGACTAGCGGCAAAGGGGTACAATGAGCAGTTCTTC CASSQHRLAAKGYNEQFF
TRBJ2-5 - TRBV28 - TGTGCCAGCAGTTTATGTACTAGTCCCCGGCAAGAGACCCAGTACTTC CASSLCTSPRQETQYF
TRBJ2-6 TRBD1 TRBV23-1 - TGCGCCAGCAGTCGTCGGACAGGGATCTCTGGGGCCAACGTCCTGACTTTC CASSRRTGISGANVLTF
TRBJ1-4 TRBD1 TRBV7-8 - TGTGCCAGCAGTCGCCGGGACAGGGGCTCTGCAACTAATGAAAAACTGTTTTTT CASSRRDRGSATNEKLFF
TRBJ2-7 TRBD2 TRBV5-6 few TGTGCCAGCAGCTTGGCGGCTAGCGGGAGCCACGAGCAGTACTTC CASSLAASGSHEQYF
TRBJ2-2 - TRBV28 - TGTGCCAGCAGGACCACCGGGACACCGAACACCGGGGAGCTGTTTTTT CASRTTGTPNTGELFF
TRBJ2-1 - TRBV11-3 - TGTGCCAGCAGCTCTACAGGGCCTCCAAGCGATGAGCAGTTCTTC CASSSTGPPSDEQFF
TRBJ2-7 TRBD1 TRBV4-1 - TGCGCCAGCAGCCAAGAAAGGGACAGGGGGGTAAGCTCCTACGAGCAGTACTTC CASSQERDRGVSSYEQYF
TRBJ2-7 TRBD2 TRBV30 - TGTGCCTGGAGTGCTCGACTAGCGGGAGTGGGGTACGAGCAGTACTTC CAWSARLAGVGYEQYF
TRBJ1-2 TRBD1 TRBV6-5 - TGTGCCAGCAGTTACTCGTTGGGACAGGGGGAAGGCTACACCTTC CASSYSLGQGEGYTF
TRBJ2-5 TRBD2 TRBV10-1 - TGCGCCAGAAGGACTAGCGCACCTGGGGCCCAGTACTTC CARRTSAPGAQYF
TRBJ2-2 - TRBV4-1 - TGCGCCAGCAGCAGGACTATAACCGGGGAGCTGTTTTTT CASSRTITGELFF
TRBJ2-1 TRBD2 TRBV27 - TGTGCCAGCCAAAAGACTAGCCTGAGGTCCGGCAATGAGCAGTTCTTC CASQKTSLRSGNEQFF
TRBJ2-3 - TRBV6-6 - TGTGCCAGCAGGCCTAGAGGACGAGGGACAGATACGCAGTATTTT CASRPRGRGTDTQYF
TRBJ2-3 TRBD2 TRBV7-3 once TGTGCCAGCAGCCACGGGACTAGCGGCACAGATACGCAGTATTTT CASSHGTSGTDTQYF
TRBJ2-5 TRBD2 TRBV2 - TGTGCCAGCAGACCTAAACTAGCGGGAGGGCAAGAGACCCAGTACTTC CASRPKLAGGQETQYF
TRBJ2-1 - TRBV28 - TGTGCCAGCAGTTTATCCCACGACACTTACAATGAGCAGTTCTTC CASSLSHDTYNEQFF
TRBJ2-7 TRBD1 TRBV2 - TGTGCCAGCAGCAACCGGGACAGCCGACTCTACGAGCAGTACTTC CASSNRDSRLYEQYF
TRBJ2-5 TRBD2 TRBV6-1 - TGTGCCAGCAGTGTGGGGAACCGGGAGGGGGAGACCCAGTACTTC CASSVGNREGETQYF
TRBJ1-5 - TRBV5-1 - TGCGCCAGCATCTTTGAGAGGAGAGGAGGGCCCCAGCATTTT CASIFERRGGPQHF
TRBJ1-2 - TRBV30 few TGTGCCTGGAGTCAGGGTTCTAACTATGGCTACACCTTC CAWSQGSNYGYTF
TRBJ1-4 TRBD1 TRBV5-1 - TGCGCCAGCAGCGCGGGACAGGGGGTGCCTAATGAAAAACTGTTTTTT CASSAGQGVPNEKLFF
TRBJ2-5 - TRBV28 - TGTGCCAGAAGTTCCCCCGGAGGTGCACAAGAGACCCAGTACTTC CARSSPGGAQETQYF
TRBJ2-3 TRBD2 TRBV15 - TGTGCCACCAGTCCAACTAGCGGGCCTGGGGCAGATACGCAGTATTTT CATSPTSGPGADTQYF
TRBJ2-7 TRBD2 TRBV27 - TGTGCCAGCAGTCCCTCGCCCCAGCGGGACCTTCCCTACGAGCAGTACTTC CASSPSPQRDLPYEQYF
TRBJ2-7 TRBD2 TRBV4-1 - TGCGCCAGCAGCCAAAGCGACGGGACTAGCGGGAGGGCCGACGAGCAGTACTTC CASSQSDGTSGRADEQYF
TRBJ2-7 TRBD2 TRBV7-8 - TGTGCCAGCAGCCCCCCGGGCCCCGGGACTAGCGGGTCCTACGAGCAGTACTTC CASSPPGPGTSGSYEQYF
TRBJ1-5 TRBD1 TRBV18 - TGTGCCAGCTCACGGACAGGTCATCAGCCCCAGCATTTT CASSRTGHQPQHF
TRBJ2-3 - TRBV11-2 - TGTGCCAGCAGCTTAGGGTGGGCGGGTCCAGATACGCAGTATTTT CASSLGWAGPDTQYF
TRBJ2-1 - TRBV4-3 once TGCGCCAGCAGCCAAGATCGGGAGGACGAGGGGGAAGAGCAGTTCTTC CASSQDREDEGEEQFF
TRBJ2-7 TRBD1 TRBV28 - TGTGCCAGCAGTCGGGACAGGCTCTCCCGGGGATCTGTCCACGAGCAGTACTTC CASSRDRLSRGSVHEQYF
TRBJ2-3 TRBD1 TRBV27 - TGTGCCAGCAGTTCTCAATCACAGGGGCCGCGGTACGATACGCAGTATTTT CASSSQSQGPRYDTQYF
TRBJ2-7 - TRBV28 - TGTGCCAGCACTCCTCTACGGTCAGGCGACTCCTACGAGCAGTACTTC CASTPLRSGDSYEQYF
TRBJ1-1 TRBD1 TRBV2 - TGTGCCAGCCGACAGGGGAACACTGAAGCTTTCTTT CASRQGNTEAFF
TRBJ1-2 - TRBV5-4 - TGTGCCAGCAGCCACCCGGGCTATGGCTACACCTTC CASSHPGYGYTF
TRBJ2-7 - TRBV12-5 once TGTGCTAGTGGTTTGGGGAGGCCGGGACACCTCTGGAGCGAGCAGTACTTC CASGLGRPGHLWSEQYF
TRBJ2-7 TRBD1 TRBV15 - TGTGCCACCAGCAGAGATAGGACAGGGGGCCACGAGCAGTACTTC CATSRDRTGGHEQYF
TRBJ2-7 - TRBV14 - TGTGCCAGCAGCCAAGATCCTGGGGTAGGGGGGGTAAGGACCTACGAGCAGTACTTC CASSQDPGVGGVRTYEQYF
TRBJ2-2 - TRBV10-3 - TGTGCCTTTCCAGGACTTCACACCGGGGAGCTGTTTTTT CAFPGLHTGELFF
TRBJ1-1 - TRBV4-1 once TGCGCCAGCAGTAAGGGGACTGAAGCTTTCTTT CASSKGTEAFF
TRBJ2-2 TRBD1 TRBV4-1 - TGCGCCAGCAGCGAGGACAGGGGAGACACCGGGGAGCTGTTTTTT CASSEDRGDTGELFF
TRBJ2-3 - TRBV7-7 - TGTGCCAGCAGCCGACGCGGTACAGATACGCAGTATTTT CASSRRGTDTQYF
TRBJ1-6 - TRBV2 - TGTGCCAGCAGGAGACACATATCACCCCTCCACTTT CASRRHISPLHF
TRBJ2-7 TRBD2 TRBV4-3 - TGCGCCAGCAGCCCCCGATGGGGTAGCGGGAGCCACGAGCAGTACTTC CASSPRWGSGSHEQYF
TRBJ2-7 TRBD2 TRBV13 - TGTGCCAGCAGCTTAGGCGGTAGCGGGATTCCCTACGAGCAGTACTTC CASSLGGSGIPYEQYF
TRBJ2-2 TRBD2 TRBV5-1 - TGCGCCAGCAGCTTGACAGCGGGAGGGAGGACCGGGGAGCTGTTTTTT CASSLTAGGRTGELFF
TRBJ1-1 - TRBV25-1 - TGTGCCAGCAGTGAATTGGGAGAGAACACTGAAGCTTTCTTT CASSELGENTEAFF
TRBJ1-1 TRBD1 TRBV25-1 once TGTGCCAGCAGGAGACAGGGGGACAACACTGAAGCTTTCTTT CASRRQGDNTEAFF
TRBJ1-2 TRBD1 TRBV2 - TGTGCCAGCATGGACAGGGGCAACTATGGCTACACCTTC CASMDRGNYGYTF
TRBJ2-7 TRBD2 TRBV4-2 - TGTGCCAGCAGCCCCGGGACTAGCGCATACGAGCAGTACTTC CASSPGTSAYEQYF
TRBJ2-5 TRBD2 TRBV5-1 - TGCGCCAGCAGCTCCGGACTAGCGGGAGCCCCAGAGACCCAGTACTTC CASSSGLAGAPETQYF